The 19 T cell receptor beta chains reported below all come from one sample, sequenced in a study of T cells generated in artificial thymic organoids. Reverse primers in the TRAC or TRBC constant regions drove separate semi-nested PCRs for TCRalpha and TCRbeta. Via MiXCR, TCRdb re-called the 5' RACE reads, giving one row per CDR3 protein. In the table there are more than 3,000 distinct CDR3 sequences, roughly 34% of which are singletons. Sample: naive CD8+ T cells from blood. Subset given: CD3+TCRalphabeta+CD8SP T cells; for blood, CD45RO-CCR7+ naive CD8+ T cells. The receptors stem from a human donor who gave cord blood stem cells for thymic organoid culture, a cardiac surgery patient who gave postnatal thymus, or a blood donor (not recorded which).

This clonotype is deemed medium-sized. The chain joins TRBV4-2 to TRBJ2-1; tentative D call: TRBD1 (6 bases). The CDR3 totals 13 residues. The germline CDR1 and CDR2 sequences are LGHNA and YNFKEQ. V lost 1 base and J lost 8, with 9 bases in between. CDR3 sequence (DNA): TGTGCCAGCAGCCAAGTACAGGGCGATGAGCAGTTCTTC. It is translated as CASSQVQGDEQFF.

Judged by abundance, this clonotype is medium-sized. The chain joins TRBV12-3 or TRBV12-4 to TRBJ2-2; the match to TRBD1 covers 10 bases. Trimming cost V 0 bases and J 3 bases; bases outside gene matches: 4. The CDR3 has 17 residues. CDR3 protein: CASSLALGTGDTGELFF. The CDR3 DNA sequence: TGTGCCAGCAGTTTAGCTCTAGGGACAGGGGACACCGGGGAGCTGTTTTTT.

The chain combines TRBV3-1 with TRBJ2-2; D possibly corresponds to TRBD1 (5 bases). V was pared by 1 base and J by 3 bases, with 9 bases between. Germline V gives CDR1 LGHDT, CDR2 YNNKEL (reference sequence). The CDR3 runs 15 residues. The CDR3 nucleotides are TGTGCCAGCAGCCAAGTTCGCAGGGACACCGGGGAGCTGTTTTTT. Translated: CASSQVRRDTGELFF.

This clonotype qualifies as medium-sized. The J gene is TRBJ2-2, the V gene TRBV12-3 or TRBV12-4; D is undetermined. The V gene lost 6 bases and the J gene lost 7 bases, with 6 bases spanning the gap. CDR3 length: 11 amino acids. The CDR3 region has the DNA TGTGCCAGCAGGCAAGGCGGGGAGCTGTTTTTT. This translates into CASRQGGELFF.

Judged by abundance, this clonotype is medium-sized. This chain uses TRBV12-5 with TRBJ2-5; D remains ambiguous. The germline V gene encodes CDR1 LGHNT and CDR2 FRNRAP. The CDR3 runs 13 residues. The germline V and J ends were trimmed by 0 bases and 7 bases, with 9 bases remaining between them. The CDR3 protein is CASGLVGMRTQYF. In DNA form, the CDR3 reads TGTGCTAGTGGTTTGGTTGGAATGCGGACCCAGTACTTC.

The table lists this clonotype with a few counts. This chain joins TRBV7-9 and TRBJ2-7, with D perhaps matching TRBD1 (6 bases). This CDR3 contains 12 residues. The germline CDR1 and CDR2 sequences are SEHNR and FQNEAQ (reference sequence). Trimming removed 5 bases at V and 3 bases at J, with 8 bases between. CDR3 DNA: TGTGCCAGCAGCCTCAGGGGCTACGAGCAGTACTTC. Translated, it gives CASSLRGYEQYF. Full variable domain (remainder filled in from reference TRBV7-9 and TRBJ2-7): DTGVSQNPRHKITKRGQNVTFRCDPISEHNRLYWYRQTLGQGPEFLTYFQNEAQLEKSRLLSDRFSAERPKGSFSTLEIQRTEQGDSAMYLCASSLRGYEQYFGPGTRLTVT.

The CDR3 DNA reads as TGTGCCATCAGTGAACCGTCACTAGCGGGGGGGCTGGATACGCAGTATTTT. Its translation is CAISEPSLAGGLDTQYF. The V gene is TRBV10-3, the J gene TRBJ2-3; 13 positions match TRBD2. Germline loops: CDR1 ENHRY, CDR2 SYGVKD. The CDR3 extends over 17 amino acids. Trimming took 3 bases from V and 6 from J; bases not matched to a gene: 9.

This clonotype rates as medium-sized. V is TRBV19 and J is TRBJ1-2; D gene unclear. The V end lost 0 bases, the J end lost 4 bases, and 3 bases lay between the germline ends. The CDR3 is 12 residues long. Per germline, CDR1 LNHDA and CDR2 SQIVND (reference sequence). Here the CDR3 reads CASSIDSYGYTF. CDR3 coding DNA: TGTGCCAGTAGTATAGACAGCTATGGCTACACCTTC.

This clonotype has a handful of counts. The V gene is TRBV6-5, the J gene TRBJ2-1; 11 positions match TRBD2. Unmatched junction bases numbered 8, after V lost 5 bases and J lost 5 bases. The germline V gene has CDR1 MNHEY and CDR2 SVGAGI. The length of the CDR3 is 16 residues. The CDR3 bases are TGTGCCAGCAGTCGTCCGACTAGCGGGAAGGACAATGAGCAGTTCTTC. It is translated as CASSRPTSGKDNEQFF.

This chain uses TRBV5-1 with TRBJ2-5, with 7 bases that match TRBD2. The CDR3 spans 14 residues. V trimming: 6 bases; J trimming: 2 bases; junction bases outside the gene matches: 7. Germline CDR1 and CDR2: SGHRS and YFSETQ. The CDR3 sequence: CASNGGGTQETQYF. The CDR3 nucleotides read TGCGCCAGCAACGGGGGAGGGACTCAAGAGACCCAGTACTTC.

This clonotype was seen a handful of times. The rearrangement joins TRBV3-1 to TRBJ2-1, with TRBD2 matching over 11 bases. The CDR3 is made up of 16 amino acids. Per the germline V gene, CDR1 is LGHDT and CDR2 is YNNKEL (reference sequence). Germline trimming cut 3 bases from V and 8 bases from J; bases unmatched to any gene: 9. The CDR3 loop reads CASSQVRTSGLYEQFF. The DNA of the CDR3 is TGTGCCAGCAGCCAGGTCCGGACTAGCGGGCTATATGAGCAGTTCTTC.

The chain recombines TRBV28 with TRBJ2-6; the D is unclear. The V gene's germline CDR1 is MDHEN and CDR2 SYDVKM. The CDR3 is made up of 18 amino acids. Trimming stripped 5 bases from V and 0 bases from J, with 17 bases between. Written as DNA, the CDR3 is TGTGCCAGCAGTACCCCGCCGGCGGCACGCTCTGGGGCCAACGTCCTGACTTTC. Translation: CASSTPPAARSGANVLTF.

This clonotype is categorized as large (0.1 to 1%). This chain connects TRBV4-3 to TRBJ2-3; 10 bases line up with TRBD1. CDR3 length: 15 amino acids. The germline gives CDR1 LGHNA, CDR2 YSLEER. V trimming: 3 bases; J trimming: 3 bases; junction bases outside the gene matches: 3. The CDR3 loop reads CASSQQDRGTDTQYF. The CDR3 coding sequence is TGCGCCAGCAGCCAGCAGGACAGGGGGACAGATACGCAGTATTTT.

This clonotype is labeled as medium-sized. The chain has TRBV7-8 and TRBJ1-1; no clear D gene. Germline CDR1 reads SGHVS; CDR2 reads FQNEAQ. The CDR3 consists of 15 residues. Trimming shortened V by 5 bases and J by 0 bases, and 13 bases separated the two germline ends. The CDR3 bases are TGTGCCAGCAGCCCAATCGGACGGATGAACACTGAAGCTTTCTTT. This translates into CASSPIGRMNTEAFF.

The chain uses TRBV4-3 and TRBJ1-6; the match to TRBD1 covers 7 bases. J lost 5 bases, V lost 0 bases, and 13 bases had no gene match. Germline CDR1 LGHNA, CDR2 YSLEER. CDR3 length equals 19 residues. CDR3 region: CASSQEIPVGTENNSPLHF. CDR3 sequence (DNA): TGCGCCAGCAGCCAAGAAATTCCCGTTGGGACAGAAAATAATTCACCCCTCCACTTT.

This chain links TRBV6-5 with TRBJ2-1; the match to TRBD2 covers 9 bases. Germline CDR1 is MNHEY and CDR2 is SVGAGI. V dropped 5 bases and J dropped 7; count of bases not matched to a gene: 9. This CDR3 has 15 residues. CDR3 nucleotides: TGTGCCAGCAGTCACGCGTTAGCGGGAGATAATGAGCAGTTCTTC. This translates into CASSHALAGDNEQFF.

A few counts support this clonotype. The V and J genes are TRBV6-6 and TRBJ2-1, with D possibly TRBD1 on 5 matching bases. This CDR3 contains 14 residues. Per the germline V gene, CDR1 is MNHNY and CDR2 is SVGAGI (reference sequence). V gave up 2 bases and J gave up 5 bases, with 10 bases separating them. The CDR3 spells CASSYPDRNNEQFF. CDR3 coding DNA: TGTGCCAGCAGTTACCCCGACAGAAACAATGAGCAGTTCTTC.

This clonotype has a single count. The chain employs TRBV9 and TRBJ2-7; no clear D gene. V lost 0 bases and J 1 base, leaving 8 bases between the germline ends. Looked up from germline, CDR1 is SGDLS and CDR2 is YYNGEE. The CDR3 loop spans 14 amino acids. CDR3 nucleotides: TGTGCCAGCAGCGTAGGGGTGAAATCCTACGAGCAGTACTTC. This sequence encodes CASSVGVKSYEQYF.

By share, this clonotype counts as medium-sized. The CDR3 DNA sequence: TGTGCCAGCAGCACAGGGACGATCAAAACAGATACGCAGTATTTT. Encoded protein: CASSTGTIKTDTQYF. This chain joins TRBV3-1 and TRBJ2-3, with D tentatively TRBD1 (6 bases). There are 15 residues in the CDR3. The V end was cut by 5 bases, the J end by 3 bases, with 15 bases between. Per the germline V gene, CDR1 is LGHDT and CDR2 is YNNKEL (reference sequence).